Listed below are T cell receptor beta chains from one sample, sequenced in a study of blood T cell repertoires in COVID-19. Assay: immunoSEQ multiplex PCR; the TCRdb copy retains only in-frame clones and omits some. The sample holds around 120,000 clones, 90% seen once. The source material was peripheral blood. All receptors derive from a human donor with active COVID-19. The donor label of this sample is uncertain. Each CDR3 is given with its conserved first and last residue. Fields, in order: J gene, D gene, clone size, V gene, CDR3 protein, CDR3 DNA. D genes are given only for firm matches. Expanded clones are given a class, and other clones once, few, many or no size at all.

TRBJ1-4	NA	NA	TRBV2	CASSGVQGRGEKLFF	TGTGCCAGCAGTGGAGTACAAGGCAGGGGAGAAAAACTGTTTTTT
TRBJ1-2	NA	few	TRBV24-1	CATSEYQTLDYGYTF	TGTGCCACCAGTGAATATCAGACTCTCGACTATGGCTACACCTTC
TRBJ2-6	NA	NA	TRBV5-1	CASSSGSGANVLTF	TGCGCCAGCAGCTCGGGATCTGGGGCCAACGTCCTGACTTTC
TRBJ2-7	TRBD1	NA	TRBV11-2	CASSYGPTDRARPYEQYF	TGTGCCAGCAGTTACGGACCCACAGACAGGGCGAGACCCTACGAGCAGTACTTC
TRBJ2-7	NA	NA	TRBV5-1	CASSLQGYEQYF	TGCGCCAGCAGCTTACAGGGCTACGAGCAGTACTTC
TRBJ1-5	NA	NA	TRBV28	CASSFQGQPQHF	TGTGCCAGCAGTTTCCAGGGCCAGCCCCAGCATTTT
TRBJ2-2	TRBD1	NA	TRBV6-5	CASFRTGRTGELFF	TGTGCCAGCTTCCGGACAGGGCGAACCGGGGAGCTGTTTTTT
TRBJ2-5	TRBD2	once	TRBV7-9	CASSLRLAGQETQYF	TGTGCCAGCAGCTTACGACTAGCGGGGCAAGAGACCCAGTACTTC
TRBJ2-7	TRBD1	NA	TRBV6-2/TRBV6-3	CASSRPGQGLEQYF	TGTGCCAGCAGTAGACCGGGACAGGGACTCGAGCAGTACTTC
TRBJ1-2	NA	NA	TRBV30	CAWSGPYGGTYGYTF	TGTGCCTGGAGTGGGCCTTATGGGGGCACCTATGGCTACACCTTC
TRBJ2-2	NA	NA	TRBV4-3	CASSHGVGNTGELFF	TGCGCCAGCAGCCATGGAGTTGGGAACACCGGGGAGCTGTTTTTT
TRBJ1-2	NA	NA	TRBV10-1	CAIAGVYGYTF	TGCGCCATAGCGGGGGTATATGGCTACACCTTC
TRBJ2-1	NA	NA	TRBV19	CASSLGVDEQFF	TGTGCCAGTAGTTTGGGCGTAGATGAGCAGTTCTTC
TRBJ2-1	TRBD1	NA	TRBV19	CASSIGTGAHGGEQFF	TGTGCCAGTAGTATCGGTACAGGGGCCCACGGCGGTGAGCAGTTCTTC
TRBJ2-7	NA	NA	TRBV6-2/TRBV6-3	CASSTTTAWDKEQYF	TGTGCCAGCAGTACGACGACAGCCTGGGATAAAGAGCAGTACTTC
TRBJ2-5	TRBD2	once	TRBV7-9	CASSPGLESQETQYF	TGTGCCAGCAGCCCCGGACTAGAGAGCCAAGAGACCCAGTACTTC
TRBJ2-1	TRBD1	NA	TRBV2	CASSLLQGISEQFF	TGTGCCAGCAGCCTTTTACAGGGGATAAGTGAGCAGTTCTTC
TRBJ1-1	NA	few	TRBV7-8	CASSSGRGKAFF	TGTGCCAGCAGCTCGGGGCGGGGAAAAGCTTTCTTT
TRBJ2-7	NA	NA	TRBV10-3	CAISEGGRSYEQYF	TGTGCCATCAGTGAGGGGGGGAGGTCCTACGAGCAGTACTTC
TRBJ1-6	NA	NA	TRBV6-5	CASSYTGIINSPLHF	TGTGCCAGCAGTTATACCGGGATTATCAATTCACCCCTCCACTTT
TRBJ2-7	NA	NA	TRBV5-1	CASSPGQHSYEQYF	TGCGCCAGCAGCCCCGGACAGCACTCCTACGAGCAGTACTTC
TRBJ2-7	NA	few	TRBV10-3	CAISELPSTEQYF	TGTGCCATCAGTGAGCTGCCTAGTACCGAGCAGTACTTC
TRBJ1-5	NA	medium-sized	TRBV19	CASSAIRITSNQPQHF	TGTGCCAGTAGTGCTATTCGAATAACGAGCAATCAGCCCCAGCATTTT
TRBJ1-1	TRBD1	NA	TRBV5-1	CASSLLGQGNTEAFF	TGCGCCAGCAGCTTGTTAGGACAGGGCAACACTGAAGCTTTCTTT
TRBJ1-6	TRBD1	NA	TRBV9	CASSGNRGDNSPLHF	TGTGCCAGCAGCGGAAACAGGGGAGATAATTCACCCCTCCACTTT
TRBJ1-6	NA	NA	TRBV10-2	CASSGGDTGHSPLHF	TGCGCCAGCAGTGGTGGGGACACGGGCCATTCACCCCTCCACTTT
TRBJ1-3	NA	NA	TRBV21-1	CASWSLRVRNTIYF	TGTGCCAGCTGGTCTCTCAGGGTGAGAAACACCATATATTTT
TRBJ2-7	NA	NA	TRBV12-3/TRBV12-4	CASSSTVEQYF	TGTGCCAGCAGTTCGACAGTCGAGCAGTACTTC
TRBJ1-6	NA	NA	TRBV7-9	CASSLSSDNSPLHF	TGTGCCAGCAGCTTATCGTCAGATAATTCACCCCTCCACTTT
TRBJ1-3	TRBD1	once	TRBV15	CATSSPQPGTGPSGNTIYF	TGTGCCACCAGCAGTCCTCAACCCGGGACAGGCCCATCTGGAAACACCATATATTTT
TRBJ1-5	NA	NA	TRBV18	CASSADGSNQPQHF	TGTGCCAGCTCTGCTGACGGGAGCAATCAGCCCCAGCATTTT
TRBJ1-4	NA	NA	TRBV7-9	CASSLRSREKLFF	TGTGCCAGCAGCTTAAGGAGTCGTGAAAAACTGTTTTTT
TRBJ2-7	NA	once	TRBV2	CASSEWLARGEQYF	TGTGCCAGCAGTGAATGGCTAGCGAGGGGCGAGCAGTACTTC
TRBJ2-1	NA	NA	TRBV24-1	CATSETGTAYNEQFF	TGTGCCACCAGTGAAACAGGTACCGCCTACAATGAGCAGTTCTTC
TRBJ2-3	TRBD2	NA	TRBV3-1/TRBV3-2	CASSQDFQVGGTDTQYF	TGTGCCAGCAGCCAAGATTTTCAAGTGGGGGGGACAGATACGCAGTATTTT
TRBJ2-5	NA	NA	TRBV9	CASSVGRGIQETQYF	TGTGCCAGCAGCGTTGGCAGGGGTATCCAAGAGACCCAGTACTTC
TRBJ2-3	NA	NA	TRBV10-3	CAIGPVSTDTQYF	TGTGCCATCGGTCCAGTTAGCACAGATACGCAGTATTTT
TRBJ1-1	NA	NA	TRBV11-2	CASSLWEATEAFF	TGTGCCAGCAGCTTATGGGAGGCCACTGAAGCTTTCTTT
TRBJ2-3	TRBD2	NA	TRBV4-1	CASSQGFSGGASDTQYF	TGCGCCAGCAGCCAAGGGTTTAGCGGGGGGGCCTCAGATACGCAGTATTTT
TRBJ1-1	NA	NA	TRBV15	CATSRDLGGTEAFF	TGTGCCACCAGCAGAGATCTGGGGGGGACTGAAGCTTTCTTT
TRBJ2-1	NA	NA	TRBV10-2	CASSESSLNEQFF	TGCGCCAGCAGTGAGTCGTCTCTCAATGAGCAGTTCTTC
TRBJ1-5	NA	NA	TRBV7-2	CASSLGGGWNQPQHF	TGTGCCAGCAGCTTAGGAGGGGGTTGGAATCAGCCCCAGCATTTT
TRBJ1-2	NA	few	TRBV11-2	CASSPWAGHKNYGYTF	TGTGCCAGCAGCCCCTGGGCAGGACACAAAAACTATGGCTACACCTTC
TRBJ2-1	TRBD2	NA	TRBV24-1	CATSDLGGGDNEQFF	TGTGCCACCAGTGATTTGGGCGGGGGAGACAATGAGCAGTTCTTC
TRBJ2-1	TRBD1	NA	TRBV9	CASSAQGVYYNEQFF	TGTGCCAGCAGCGCTCAGGGGGTTTACTACAATGAGCAGTTCTTC
TRBJ2-3	TRBD2	once	TRBV6-2/TRBV6-3	CASSYGTSVLGSQYF	TGTGCCAGCAGTTACGGGACTAGCGTACTCGGATCGCAGTATTTT
TRBJ1-2	NA	NA	TRBV28	CASSPLGRANYGYTF	TGTGCCAGCAGTCCGTTGGGCCGAGCTAACTATGGCTACACCTTC